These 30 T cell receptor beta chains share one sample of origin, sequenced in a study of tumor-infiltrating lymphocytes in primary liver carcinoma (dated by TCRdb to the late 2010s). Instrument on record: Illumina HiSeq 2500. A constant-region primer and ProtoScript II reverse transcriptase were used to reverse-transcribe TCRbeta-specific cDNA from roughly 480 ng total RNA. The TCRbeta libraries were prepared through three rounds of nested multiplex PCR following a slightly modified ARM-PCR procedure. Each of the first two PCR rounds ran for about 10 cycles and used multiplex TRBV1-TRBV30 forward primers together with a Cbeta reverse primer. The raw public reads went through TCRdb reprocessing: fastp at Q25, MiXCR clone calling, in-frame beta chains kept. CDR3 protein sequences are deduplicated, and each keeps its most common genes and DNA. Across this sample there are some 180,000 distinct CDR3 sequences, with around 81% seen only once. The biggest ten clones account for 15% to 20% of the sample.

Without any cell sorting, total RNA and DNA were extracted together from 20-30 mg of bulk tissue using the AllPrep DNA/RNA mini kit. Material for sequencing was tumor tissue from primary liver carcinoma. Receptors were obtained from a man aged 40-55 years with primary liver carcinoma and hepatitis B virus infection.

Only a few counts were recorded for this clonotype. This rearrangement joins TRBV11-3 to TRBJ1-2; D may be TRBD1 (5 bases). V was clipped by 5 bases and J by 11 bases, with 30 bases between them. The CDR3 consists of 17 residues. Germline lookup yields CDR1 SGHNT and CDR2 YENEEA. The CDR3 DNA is TGTGCCAGCAGCCCAACGGGACTGTCCTCATCCCACTCTGGGTACACCTTC. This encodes CASSPTGLSSSHSGYTF.

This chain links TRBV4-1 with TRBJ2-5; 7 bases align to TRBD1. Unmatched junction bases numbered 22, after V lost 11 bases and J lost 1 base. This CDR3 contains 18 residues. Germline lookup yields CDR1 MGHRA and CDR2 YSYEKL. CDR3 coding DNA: TGCGCCTGGAGCCAAACGCAACAGGGGCCGAGGTCCCAAGAGACCCAGTACTTC. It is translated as CAWSQTQQGPRSQETQYF.

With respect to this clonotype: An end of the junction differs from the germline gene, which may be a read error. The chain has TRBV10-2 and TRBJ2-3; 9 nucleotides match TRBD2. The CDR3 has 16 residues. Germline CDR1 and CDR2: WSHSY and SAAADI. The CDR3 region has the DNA TGCGCCAGTGAGTTACAGGGACTAGCTAGCACAGATGCGCAGTATTTT. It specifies CASELQGLASTDAQYF.

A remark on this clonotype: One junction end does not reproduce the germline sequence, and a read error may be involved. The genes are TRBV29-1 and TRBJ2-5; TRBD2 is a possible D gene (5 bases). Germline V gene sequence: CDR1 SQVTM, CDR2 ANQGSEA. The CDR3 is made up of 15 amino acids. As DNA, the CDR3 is TGCAGCGTTCGGAGTAGCGAGAGTTGGGCAGAGACCCAATACTTC. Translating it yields CSVRSSESWAETQYF.

CDR3 sequence: CASSPIRGREQPQHF. CDR3 nucleotide sequence: TGTGCCAGCAGTCCTATCAGGGGGCGAGAACAGCCCCAGCATTTT. The chain employs TRBV12-3 or TRBV12-4 and TRBJ1-5, with 8 bases fitting TRBD1. This CDR3 contains 15 residues. Trimming at V came to 5 bases and at J to 7 bases, leaving 10 bases not matched to a gene.

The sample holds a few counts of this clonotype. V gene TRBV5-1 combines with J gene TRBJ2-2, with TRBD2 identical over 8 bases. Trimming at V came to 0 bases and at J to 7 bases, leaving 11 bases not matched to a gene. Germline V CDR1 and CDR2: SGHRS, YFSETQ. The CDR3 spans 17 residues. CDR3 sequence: CASSLEPAGVSGGELFF. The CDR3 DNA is TGCGCCAGCAGCTTGGAGCCAGCGGGAGTTTCGGGCGGGGAGCTGTTTTTT.

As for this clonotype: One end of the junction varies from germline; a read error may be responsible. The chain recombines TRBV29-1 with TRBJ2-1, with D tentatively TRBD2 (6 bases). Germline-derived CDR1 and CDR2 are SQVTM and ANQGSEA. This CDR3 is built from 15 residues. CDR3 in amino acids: CSVDTNGSSCNEQFF. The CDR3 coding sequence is TGCAGCGTTGACACTAACGGGAGCTCCTGCAATGAGCAGTTCTTC.

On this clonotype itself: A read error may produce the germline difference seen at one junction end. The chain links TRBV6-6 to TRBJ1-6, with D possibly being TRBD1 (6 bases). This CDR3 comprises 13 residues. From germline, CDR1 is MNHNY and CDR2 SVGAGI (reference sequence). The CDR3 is CASGSTGISPLHF. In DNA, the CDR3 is TGTGCAAGCGGTTCAACAGGGATTTCACCCCTCCATTTT.

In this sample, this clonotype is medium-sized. The DNA for the CDR3 is TGTGCCAGCAGCCTGAAAGAGACCCAGTACTTC. This gives the protein CASSLKETQYF. The chain employs TRBV11-2 and TRBJ2-5; D unclear. The CDR3 spans 11 residues. V lost 5 bases and J lost 3, with 4 bases in between. Germline CDR1 SGHAT, CDR2 FQNNGV.

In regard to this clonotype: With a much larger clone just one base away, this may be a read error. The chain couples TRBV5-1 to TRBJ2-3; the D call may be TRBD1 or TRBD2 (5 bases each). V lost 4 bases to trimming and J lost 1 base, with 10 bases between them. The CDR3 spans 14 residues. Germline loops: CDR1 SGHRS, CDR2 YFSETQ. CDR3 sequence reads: CASSQQEGTDTQYF. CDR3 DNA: TGCGCCAGCAGCCAACAGGAGGGCACAGATACGCAGTATTTT.

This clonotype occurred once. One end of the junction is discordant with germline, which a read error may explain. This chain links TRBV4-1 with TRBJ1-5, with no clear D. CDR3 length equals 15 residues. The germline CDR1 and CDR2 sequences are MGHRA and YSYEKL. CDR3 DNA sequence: TGCGCCAGCAGCCAACGGCGGAGGCCGAATCAGCTCCAGCATTTT. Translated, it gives CASSQRRRPNQLQHF.

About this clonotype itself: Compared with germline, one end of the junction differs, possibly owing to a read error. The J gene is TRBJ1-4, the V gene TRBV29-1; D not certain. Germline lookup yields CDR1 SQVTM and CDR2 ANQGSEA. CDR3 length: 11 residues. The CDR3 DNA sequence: TGCAGCGGCGCAACTCAGGAAAAGCTGTTTTTT. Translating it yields CSGATQEKLFF.

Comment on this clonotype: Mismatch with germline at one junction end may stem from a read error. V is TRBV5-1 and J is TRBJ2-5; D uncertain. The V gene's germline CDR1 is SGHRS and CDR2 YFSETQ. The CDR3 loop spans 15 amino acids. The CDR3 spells CANSLGTLRQETQYF. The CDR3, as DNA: TGCGCCAACAGCTTGGGAACCCTCCGCCAAGAGACCCAGTACTTC.

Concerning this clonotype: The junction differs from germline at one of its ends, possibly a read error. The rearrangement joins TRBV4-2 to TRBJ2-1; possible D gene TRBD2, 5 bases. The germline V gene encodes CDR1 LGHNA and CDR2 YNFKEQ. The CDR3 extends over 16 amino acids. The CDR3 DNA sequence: TGTGCCAGCAGCCCGGACCTAGCAGGACCCTACAATGAGCTGTTCTTC. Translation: CASSPDLAGPYNELFF.

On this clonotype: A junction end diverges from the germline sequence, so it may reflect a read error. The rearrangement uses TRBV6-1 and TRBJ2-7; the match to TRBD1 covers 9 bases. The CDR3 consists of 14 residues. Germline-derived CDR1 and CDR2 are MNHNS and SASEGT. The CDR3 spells CDSSTGTGPYEQYF. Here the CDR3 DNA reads TGTGACAGCAGTACCGGGACAGGGCCCTACGAGCAATACTTC.

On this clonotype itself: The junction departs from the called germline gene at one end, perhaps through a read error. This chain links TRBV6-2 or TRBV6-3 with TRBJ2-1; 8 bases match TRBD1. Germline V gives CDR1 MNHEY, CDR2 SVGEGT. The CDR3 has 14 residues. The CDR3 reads CASTRGLTYNEQLF. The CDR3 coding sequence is TGTGCCAGCACCAGGGGGCTAACTTATAATGAGCAGTTATTC.

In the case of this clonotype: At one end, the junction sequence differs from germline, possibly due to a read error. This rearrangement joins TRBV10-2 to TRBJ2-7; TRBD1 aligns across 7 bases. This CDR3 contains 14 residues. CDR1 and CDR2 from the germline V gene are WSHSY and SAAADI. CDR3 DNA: TGCGCCACATACACGTCAGGGGGTACCTACGAACAGTACTTC. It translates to CATYTSGGTYEQYF.

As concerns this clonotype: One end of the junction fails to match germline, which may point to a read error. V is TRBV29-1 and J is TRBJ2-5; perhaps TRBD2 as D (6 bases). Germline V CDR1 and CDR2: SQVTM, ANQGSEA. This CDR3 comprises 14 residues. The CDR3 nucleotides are TGCAGCGTTGAAGCGGGACTCGGCCAAGAGATCCAGTACTTC. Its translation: CSVEAGLGQEIQYF.

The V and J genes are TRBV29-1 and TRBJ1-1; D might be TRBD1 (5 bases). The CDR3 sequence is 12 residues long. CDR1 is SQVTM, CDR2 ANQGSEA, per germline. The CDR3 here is CSVIMGGTEAFF. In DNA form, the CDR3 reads TGCAGTGTGATAATGGGGGGCACTGAAGCTTTCTTT.

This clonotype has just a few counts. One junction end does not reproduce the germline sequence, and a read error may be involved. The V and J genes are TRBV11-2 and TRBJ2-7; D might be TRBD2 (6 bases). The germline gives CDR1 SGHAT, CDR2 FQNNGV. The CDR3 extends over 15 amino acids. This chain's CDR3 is CASSLSRDSSYEQYF. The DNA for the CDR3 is TGTGCCAGCAGTTTATCCCGGGACTCCTCCTACGAGCAATACTTC.

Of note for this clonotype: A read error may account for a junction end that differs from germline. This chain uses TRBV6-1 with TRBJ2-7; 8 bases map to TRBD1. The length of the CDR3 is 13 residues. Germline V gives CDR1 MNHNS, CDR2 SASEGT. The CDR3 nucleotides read TGTGCCGGCAGTGGGCAGGGGGCGGACGAGCATTACTTC. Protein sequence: CAGSGQGADEHYF.

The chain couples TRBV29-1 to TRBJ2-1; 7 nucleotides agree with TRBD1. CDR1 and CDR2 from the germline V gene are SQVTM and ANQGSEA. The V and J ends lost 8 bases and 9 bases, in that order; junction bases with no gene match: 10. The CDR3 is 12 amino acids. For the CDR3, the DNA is TGCAGCTCAGAACAGGGGAAGGGTGAGCAGTTCTTC. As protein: CSSEQGKGEQFF.

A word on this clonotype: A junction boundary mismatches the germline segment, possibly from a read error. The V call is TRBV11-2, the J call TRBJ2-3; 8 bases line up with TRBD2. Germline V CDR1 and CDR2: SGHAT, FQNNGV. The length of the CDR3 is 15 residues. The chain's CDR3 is CSSSLEWTSTDTQYF. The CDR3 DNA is TGTTCCAGCAGTTTAGAATGGACTAGCACGGATACGCAGTATTTT.

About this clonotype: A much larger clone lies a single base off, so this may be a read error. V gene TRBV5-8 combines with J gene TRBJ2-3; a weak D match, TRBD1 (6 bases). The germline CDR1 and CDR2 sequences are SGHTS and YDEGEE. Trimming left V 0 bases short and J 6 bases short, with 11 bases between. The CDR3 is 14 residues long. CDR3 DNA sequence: TGTGCCAGCAGCTTGGGGACAGTGGAGGATACGCAGTATTTT. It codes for CASSLGTVEDTQYF.

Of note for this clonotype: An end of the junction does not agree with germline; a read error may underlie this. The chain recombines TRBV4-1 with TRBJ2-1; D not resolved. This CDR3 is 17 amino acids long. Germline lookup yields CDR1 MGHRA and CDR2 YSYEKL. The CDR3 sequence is CASGQDQGRNPSREQFF. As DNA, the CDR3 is TGCGCCAGCGGCCAAGATCAAGGCAGGAACCCCTCTCGCGAGCAGTTCTTC.

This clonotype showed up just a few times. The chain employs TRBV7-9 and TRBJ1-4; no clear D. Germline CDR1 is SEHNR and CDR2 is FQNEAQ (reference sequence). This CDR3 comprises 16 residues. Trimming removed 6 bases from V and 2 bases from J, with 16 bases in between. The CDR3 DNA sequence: TGTGCCAGCAGGGGCCCCGGAGGTGCGACTAATGAAAAACTGTTTTTT. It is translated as CASRGPGGATNEKLFF.

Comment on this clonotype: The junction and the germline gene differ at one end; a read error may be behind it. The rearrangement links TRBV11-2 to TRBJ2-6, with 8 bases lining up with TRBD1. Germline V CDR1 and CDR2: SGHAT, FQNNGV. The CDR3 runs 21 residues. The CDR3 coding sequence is TGTGCCTGCAGCGTGGGGGGAGACAGGGGCATTTCCCTCTCTGGGGCTAACGTCCTGACTTTC. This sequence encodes CACSVGGDRGISLSGANVLTF.

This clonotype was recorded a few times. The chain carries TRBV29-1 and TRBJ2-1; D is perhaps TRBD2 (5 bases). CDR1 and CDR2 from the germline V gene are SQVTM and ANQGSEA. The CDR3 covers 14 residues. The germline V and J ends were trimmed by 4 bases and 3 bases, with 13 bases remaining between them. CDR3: CSVGISGSYNEQFF. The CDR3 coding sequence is TGCAGCGTTGGGATTAGTGGGAGCTACAATGAGCAGTTCTTC.

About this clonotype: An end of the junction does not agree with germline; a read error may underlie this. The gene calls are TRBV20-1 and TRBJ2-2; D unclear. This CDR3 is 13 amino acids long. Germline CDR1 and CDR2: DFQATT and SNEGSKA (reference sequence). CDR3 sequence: CNARWPNTGELFF. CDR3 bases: TGCAATGCTAGATGGCCAAACACCGGGGAGCTGTTTTTT.

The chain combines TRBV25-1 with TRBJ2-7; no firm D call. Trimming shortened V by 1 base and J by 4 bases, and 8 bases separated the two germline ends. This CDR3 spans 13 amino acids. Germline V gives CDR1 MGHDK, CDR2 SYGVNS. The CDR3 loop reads CASSECAAYEQYF. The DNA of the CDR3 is TGTGCCAGCAGTGAATGTGCTGCTTACGAGCAGTACTTC.